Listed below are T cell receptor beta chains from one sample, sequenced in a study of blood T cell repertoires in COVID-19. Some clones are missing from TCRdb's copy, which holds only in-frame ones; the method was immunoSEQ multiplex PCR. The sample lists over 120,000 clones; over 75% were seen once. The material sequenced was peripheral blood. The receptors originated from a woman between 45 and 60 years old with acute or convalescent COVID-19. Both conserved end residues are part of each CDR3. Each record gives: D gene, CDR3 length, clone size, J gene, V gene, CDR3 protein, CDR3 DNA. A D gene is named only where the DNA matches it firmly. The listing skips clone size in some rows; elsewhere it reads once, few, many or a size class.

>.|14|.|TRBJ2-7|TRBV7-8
CASSVTGSGYEQYF
TGTGCCAGCAGCGTTACAGGCTCGGGCTACGAGCAGTACTTC
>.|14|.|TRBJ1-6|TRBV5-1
CASSKDSGNSPLHF
TGCGCCAGCAGCAAGGACAGCGGTAATTCACCCCTCCACTTT
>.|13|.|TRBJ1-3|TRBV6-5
CASSLGSGNTIYF
TGTGCCAGCAGTCTAGGCTCTGGAAACACCATATATTTT
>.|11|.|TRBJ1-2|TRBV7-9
CASSLRGGYTF
TGTGCCAGCAGCTTAAGGGGGGGCTACACCTTC
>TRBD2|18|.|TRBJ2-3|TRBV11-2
CASSLSSGTSGGRDTQYF
TGTGCCAGCAGCTTAAGCAGCGGGACTAGCGGGGGGAGAGATACGCAGTATTTT
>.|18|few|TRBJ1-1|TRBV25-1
CASSSPNGGGSANTEAFF
TGTGCCAGCAGCAGCCCTAACGGCGGAGGGTCGGCTAACACTGAAGCTTTCTTT
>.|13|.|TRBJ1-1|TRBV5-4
CASSLEEGTEAFF
TGTGCCAGCAGCTTGGAGGAGGGCACTGAAGCTTTCTTT
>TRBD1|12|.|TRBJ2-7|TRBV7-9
CASSSQGYEQYF
TGTGCCAGCAGCTCACAGGGGTACGAGCAGTACTTC
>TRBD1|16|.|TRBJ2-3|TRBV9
CASSVSGTGVEDTQYF
TGTGCCAGCAGCGTGTCCGGGACAGGGGTTGAGGATACGCAGTATTTT
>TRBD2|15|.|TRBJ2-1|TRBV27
CASSWGLAGVDEQFF
TGTGCCAGCAGTTGGGGACTAGCGGGAGTGGATGAGCAGTTCTTC
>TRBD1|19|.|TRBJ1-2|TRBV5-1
CASSLGAPGQGHGNYGYTF
TGCGCCAGCAGCTTGGGGGCGCCGGGACAGGGTCATGGTAACTATGGCTACACCTTC
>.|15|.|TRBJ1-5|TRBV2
CASSEWQGENQPQHF
TGTGCCAGCAGTGAATGGCAAGGGGAAAATCAGCCCCAGCATTTT
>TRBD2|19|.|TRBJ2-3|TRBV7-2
CASSSPGTSGSPSTDTQYF
TGTGCCAGCAGCTCGCCCGGGACTAGCGGGAGCCCTAGCACAGATACGCAGTATTTT
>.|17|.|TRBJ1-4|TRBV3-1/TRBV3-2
CASSQDLFTATNEKLFF
TGTGCCAGCAGCCAAGATTTATTTACAGCAACTAATGAAAAACTGTTTTTT
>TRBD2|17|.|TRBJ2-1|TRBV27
CASSSGLAGGSHNEQFF
TGTGCCAGCAGTTCGGGACTAGCGGGAGGGTCCCACAATGAGCAGTTCTTC
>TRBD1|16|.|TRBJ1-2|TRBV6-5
CASSYEGTGGVSGYTF
TGTGCCAGCAGTTACGAGGGGACAGGGGGCGTTAGTGGCTACACCTTC
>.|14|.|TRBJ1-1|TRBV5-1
CASRDDSLNTEAFF
TGCGCCAGCAGAGATGACAGCTTGAACACTGAAGCTTTCTTT
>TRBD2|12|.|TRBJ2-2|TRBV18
CASSREAGELFF
TGTGCCAGCTCGCGGGAGGCCGGGGAGCTGTTTTTT
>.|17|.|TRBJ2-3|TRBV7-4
CASSRRQGMPCTDTQYF
TGTGCCAGCAGCCGGCGTCAGGGAATGCCGTGCACAGATACGCAGTATTTT
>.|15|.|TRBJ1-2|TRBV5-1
CASSLDTPIRGGYTF
TGCGCCAGCAGCTTGGACACCCCCATCAGGGGAGGCTACACCTTC
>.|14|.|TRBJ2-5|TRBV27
CASSLGGTWETQYF
TGTGCCAGCAGTTTAGGGGGGACCTGGGAGACCCAGTACTTC
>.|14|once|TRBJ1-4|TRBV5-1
CASSLGRVGEKLFF
TGCGCCAGCAGCTTGGGCAGGGTAGGGGAAAAACTGTTTTTT
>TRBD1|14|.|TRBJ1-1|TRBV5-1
CASSWTGQNTEAFF
TGCGCCAGCAGCTGGACAGGGCAGAACACTGAAGCTTTCTTT
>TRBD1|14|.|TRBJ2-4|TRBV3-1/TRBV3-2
CASSYRQGAIIQYF
TGTGCCAGCAGCTACCGACAGGGGGCTATCATTCAGTACTTC
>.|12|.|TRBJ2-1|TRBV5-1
CASRSGLNEQFF
TGCGCCAGCAGGAGCGGACTCAATGAGCAGTTCTTC
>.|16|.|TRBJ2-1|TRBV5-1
CASSLDRVRYYNEQFF
TGCGCCAGCAGCTTGGACAGGGTAAGATACTACAATGAGCAGTTCTTC
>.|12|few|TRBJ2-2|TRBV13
CASSRRTGELFF
TGTGCCAGCAGCCGGAGAACCGGGGAGCTGTTTTTT
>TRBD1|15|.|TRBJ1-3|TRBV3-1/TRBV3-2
CASSQDRGTGNTIYF
TGTGCCAGCAGCCAAGACAGGGGGACTGGAAACACCATATATTTT
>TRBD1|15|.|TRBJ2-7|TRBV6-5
CASKVGQGAFYEQYF
TGTGCCAGCAAGGTGGGACAGGGTGCATTCTACGAGCAGTACTTC
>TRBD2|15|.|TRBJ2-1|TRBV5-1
CASSNSGGDQHEQFF
TGCGCCAGCAGTAACAGCGGGGGGGATCAGCATGAGCAGTTCTTC
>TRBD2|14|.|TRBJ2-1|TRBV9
CASSVSGRADEQFF
TGTGCCAGCAGCGTTAGCGGGAGGGCCGATGAGCAGTTCTTC